This TCR beta chain derives from a study of control samples from healthy donors and cancer patients. The CDR3 contains 15 residues. Germline CDR1 SGHAT, CDR2 FQNNGV. The trim removed 6 bases at V and 0 bases at J, leaving 8 bases unmatched. Using immunoSEQ multiplex PCR, the repertoire was profiled, and TCRdb retains in-frame clones only, with some absent. Altogether more than 95,000 clones are present, roughly 84% being singletons, with the ten largest covering 1.5% to 2%. The origin of this receptor is a man aged 18 to 30 in good health. This chain uses TRBV11-2 with TRBJ2-7, with 7 bases aligning to TRBD1. The sample was blood. Here the CDR3 reads CASRTPGQTSYEQYF. Written as DNA, the CDR3 is TGTGCCAGCAGGACGCCGGGACAGACCTCCTACGAGCAGTACTTC.